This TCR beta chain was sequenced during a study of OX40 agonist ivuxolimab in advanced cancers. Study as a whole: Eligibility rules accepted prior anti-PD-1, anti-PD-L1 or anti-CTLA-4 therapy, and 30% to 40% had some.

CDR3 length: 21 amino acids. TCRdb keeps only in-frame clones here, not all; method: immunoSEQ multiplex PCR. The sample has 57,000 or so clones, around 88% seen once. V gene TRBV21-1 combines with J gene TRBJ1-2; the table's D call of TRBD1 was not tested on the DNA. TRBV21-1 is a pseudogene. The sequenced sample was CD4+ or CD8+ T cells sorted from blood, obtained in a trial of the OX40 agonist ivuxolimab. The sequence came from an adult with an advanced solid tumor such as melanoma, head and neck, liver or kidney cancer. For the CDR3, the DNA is TGTGCCAGCAGCAAAGGGGACCAAATCCGGGACAGGGGGTCAGGGTGGAAAGGCTACACCTTC. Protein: CASSKGDQIRDRGSGWKGYTF.